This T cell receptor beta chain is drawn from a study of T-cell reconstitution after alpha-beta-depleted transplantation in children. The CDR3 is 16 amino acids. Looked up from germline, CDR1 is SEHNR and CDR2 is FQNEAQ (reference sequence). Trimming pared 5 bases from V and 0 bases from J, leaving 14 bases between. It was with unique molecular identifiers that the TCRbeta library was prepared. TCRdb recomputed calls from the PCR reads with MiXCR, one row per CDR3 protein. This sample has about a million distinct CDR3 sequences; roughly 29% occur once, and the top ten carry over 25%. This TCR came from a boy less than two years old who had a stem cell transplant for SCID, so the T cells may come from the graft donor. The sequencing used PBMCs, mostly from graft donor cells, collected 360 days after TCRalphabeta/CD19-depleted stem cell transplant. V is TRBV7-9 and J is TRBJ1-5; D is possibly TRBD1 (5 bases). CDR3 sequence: CASSPRGISSNQPQHF. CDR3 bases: TGTGCCAGCAGCCCGCGGGGGATCTCTAGCAATCAGCCCCAGCATTTT.